The rows below give T cell receptor beta chains drawn from one sample of a study of CD8+ T cells in alopecia areata. Some clones are missing from TCRdb's copy, which holds only in-frame ones; the method was immunoSEQ multiplex PCR. The sample includes around 270,000 clones, more than 45% seen only once; the top ten take around 1.7%. Sequencing used CD4+ T cells sorted from blood, obtained at week 24, from a patient treated with tofacitinib. The source is a human donor with alopecia areata. Both conserved end residues are trimmed from each CDR3. A D gene is named only where the DNA matches it firmly.

cdr3_aa: SVVLSSGTEAF
v_call: TRBV29-1
d_call: NA
j_call: TRBJ1-1

cdr3_aa: ASSQDTGRWEQF
v_call: TRBV4-3
d_call: NA
j_call: TRBJ2-1

cdr3_aa: ASSLGKGPTYEQY
v_call: TRBV7-2
d_call: NA
j_call: TRBJ2-7

cdr3_aa: ASSLSSTGVYEQY
v_call: TRBV27
d_call: TRBD1
j_call: TRBJ2-7

cdr3_aa: ASRLGTGSGNTIY
v_call: TRBV28
d_call: NA
j_call: TRBJ1-3

cdr3_aa: AWSVKGGSEAF
v_call: TRBV30
d_call: NA
j_call: TRBJ1-1

cdr3_aa: SVPGGGSTDTQY
v_call: TRBV29-1
d_call: TRBD2
j_call: TRBJ2-3

cdr3_aa: ATRWGSGDFADTQY
v_call: TRBV6-6
d_call: TRBD2
j_call: TRBJ2-3

cdr3_aa: ASSYRQANTGELF
v_call: TRBV5-1
d_call: NA
j_call: TRBJ2-2

cdr3_aa: ASSLRTSTDTQY
v_call: TRBV7-2
d_call: NA
j_call: TRBJ2-3

cdr3_aa: SSQGVDGYT
v_call: TRBV29-1
d_call: NA
j_call: TRBJ1-2

cdr3_aa: AISDGRGEKLF
v_call: TRBV10-3
d_call: NA
j_call: TRBJ1-4

cdr3_aa: ASSLARDEAF
v_call: TRBV28
d_call: NA
j_call: TRBJ1-1

cdr3_aa: ASSLAPQGGTDTQY
v_call: TRBV7-2
d_call: NA
j_call: TRBJ2-3

cdr3_aa: ASSPSGTSGNTIY
v_call: TRBV16
d_call: NA
j_call: TRBJ1-3

cdr3_aa: ASSHLTGYEQF
v_call: TRBV23-1
d_call: NA
j_call: TRBJ2-1

cdr3_aa: AISATGVGNQPQH
v_call: TRBV10-3
d_call: TRBD1
j_call: TRBJ1-5

cdr3_aa: ASREAGGATGYT
v_call: TRBV27
d_call: TRBD1
j_call: TRBJ1-2

cdr3_aa: ASIPFPGTGC
v_call: TRBV6-7
d_call: TRBD1
j_call: TRBJ2-7

cdr3_aa: ASSAGTGFYGYT
v_call: TRBV2
d_call: TRBD1
j_call: TRBJ1-2

cdr3_aa: ASSRKPSTDTQY
v_call: TRBV5-1
d_call: NA
j_call: TRBJ2-3

cdr3_aa: AWSRNLGFEKLF
v_call: TRBV30
d_call: NA
j_call: TRBJ1-4

cdr3_aa: ASSFLQGPKQETQY
v_call: TRBV5-4
d_call: TRBD1
j_call: TRBJ2-5

cdr3_aa: ASSLWGSSETQY
v_call: TRBV13
d_call: NA
j_call: TRBJ2-5

cdr3_aa: ASTQGTSGGYEQY
v_call: TRBV27
d_call: TRBD2
j_call: TRBJ2-7

cdr3_aa: ASGGTGSSYEQY
v_call: TRBV6-5
d_call: TRBD1
j_call: TRBJ2-7

cdr3_aa: ASSPGQFTGELF
v_call: TRBV5-1
d_call: TRBD1
j_call: TRBJ2-2

cdr3_aa: SVVGLAGPSEQF
v_call: TRBV29-1
d_call: TRBD2
j_call: TRBJ2-1

cdr3_aa: ASSASGGPLGGYT
v_call: TRBV9
d_call: NA
j_call: TRBJ1-2

cdr3_aa: ASSPRRQGNSYEQY
v_call: TRBV19
d_call: TRBD1
j_call: TRBJ2-7